This T cell receptor beta chain emerged from a study of blood T cell repertoires in COVID-19. About the research overall: COVID-19 samples, acute and convalescent, were from the United States, Italy and Spain. T cells, B-cell-depleted T cells, or PBMCs provided the cDNA or gDNA that served as material.

In the original processing: It was from reference gene primer amplification that nucleated cell counts were estimated. Measured with immunoSEQ multiplex PCR; TCRdb has only the in-frame clones, and not every one. V and J calls and clone size are copied from that table; D and trimming were computed from the DNA. The sample has around 89,000 clones, about two thirds seen once. This clone was observed a few times. The CDR3 spans 18 residues. Trimming cost V 1 base and J 9 bases, with 22 bases left between them. Germline V gene lookup returns CDR1 MNHEY and CDR2 SVGEGT. The chain employs TRBV6-2 or TRBV6-3 and TRBJ1-6; D call uncertain. The sequenced material came from peripheral blood. The receptor was derived from an elderly woman with acute or convalescent COVID-19. Here the CDR3 DNA reads TGTGCCAGCAGTTACTTTTTTTATCGATCTGGGCTTCTTTCACCCCTCCACTTT. Residues: CASSYFFYRSGLLSPLHF.